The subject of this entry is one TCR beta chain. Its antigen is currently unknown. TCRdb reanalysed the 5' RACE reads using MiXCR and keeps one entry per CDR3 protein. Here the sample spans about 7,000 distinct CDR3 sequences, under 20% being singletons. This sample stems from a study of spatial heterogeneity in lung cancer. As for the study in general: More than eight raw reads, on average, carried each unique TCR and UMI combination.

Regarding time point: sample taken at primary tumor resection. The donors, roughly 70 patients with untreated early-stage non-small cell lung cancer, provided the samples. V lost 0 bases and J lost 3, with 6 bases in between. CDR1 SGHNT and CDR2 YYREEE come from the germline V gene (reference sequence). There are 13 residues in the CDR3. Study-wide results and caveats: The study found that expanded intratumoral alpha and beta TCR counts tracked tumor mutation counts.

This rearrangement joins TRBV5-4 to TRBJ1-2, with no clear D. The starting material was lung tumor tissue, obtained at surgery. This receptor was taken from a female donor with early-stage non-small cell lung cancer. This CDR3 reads CASSLDGDYGYTF. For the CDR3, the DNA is TGTGCCAGCAGCTTGGACGGGGACTATGGCTACACCTTC.